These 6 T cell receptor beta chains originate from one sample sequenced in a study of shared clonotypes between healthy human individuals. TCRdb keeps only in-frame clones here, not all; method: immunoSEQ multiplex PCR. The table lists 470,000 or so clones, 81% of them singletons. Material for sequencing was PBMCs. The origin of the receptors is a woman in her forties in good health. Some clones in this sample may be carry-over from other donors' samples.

Here the CDR3 reads CASRGFGTDTQYF. CDR3 DNA: TGTGCCAGCAGGGGGTTCGGCACAGATACGCAGTATTTT. This rearrangement joins TRBV27 to TRBJ2-3, with D unresolved. The V gene's germline CDR1 is MNHEY and CDR2 SMNVEV (reference sequence). V lost 6 bases to trimming and J lost 1 base, with 8 bases between them. The CDR3 has 13 residues.

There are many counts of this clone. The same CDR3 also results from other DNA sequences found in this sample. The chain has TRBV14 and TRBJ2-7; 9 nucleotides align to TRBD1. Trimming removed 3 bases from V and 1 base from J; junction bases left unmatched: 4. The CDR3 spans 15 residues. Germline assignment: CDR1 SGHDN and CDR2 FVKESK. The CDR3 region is CASSHGTGWSYEQYF. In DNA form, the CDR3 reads TGTGCCAGCAGCCACGGGACAGGGTGGTCCTACGAGCAGTACTTC.

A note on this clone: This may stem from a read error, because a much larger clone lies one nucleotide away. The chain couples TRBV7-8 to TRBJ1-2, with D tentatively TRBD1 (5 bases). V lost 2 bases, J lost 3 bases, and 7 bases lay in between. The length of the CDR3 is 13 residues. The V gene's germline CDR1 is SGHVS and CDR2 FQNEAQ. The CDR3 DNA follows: TGTGCCAGCAGCTTACGGGGGGACTATGGCTACACCTTC. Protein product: CASSLRGDYGYTF. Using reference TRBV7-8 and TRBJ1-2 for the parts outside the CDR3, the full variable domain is GAGVSQSPRYKVAKRGQDVALRCDPISGHVSLFWYQQALGQGPEFLTYFQNEAQLDKSGLPSDRFFAERPEGSVSTLKIQRTQQEDSAVYLCASSLRGDYGYTFGSGTRLTVV.

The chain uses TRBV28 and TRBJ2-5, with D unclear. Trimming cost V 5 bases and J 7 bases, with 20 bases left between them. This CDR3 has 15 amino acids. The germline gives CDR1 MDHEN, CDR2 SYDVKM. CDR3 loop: CASSPQDSSARTQYF. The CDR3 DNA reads TGTGCCAGCAGTCCCCAGGATTCCAGCGCGAGGACCCAGTACTTC.

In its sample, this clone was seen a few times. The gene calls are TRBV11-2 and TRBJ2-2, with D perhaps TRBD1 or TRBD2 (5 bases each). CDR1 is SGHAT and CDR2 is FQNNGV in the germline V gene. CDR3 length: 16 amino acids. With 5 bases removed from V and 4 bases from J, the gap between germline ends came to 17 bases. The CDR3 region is CASSPPRGLSTGELFF. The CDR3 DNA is TGTGCCAGCAGCCCGCCCCGGGGCCTGAGCACCGGGGAGCTGTTTTTT.

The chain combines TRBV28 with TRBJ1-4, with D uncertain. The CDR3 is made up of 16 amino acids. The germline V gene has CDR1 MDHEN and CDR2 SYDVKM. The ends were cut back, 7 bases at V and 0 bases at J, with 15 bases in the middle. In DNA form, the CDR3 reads TGTGCCAGCACCCCATGGCAGCTTGCAACTAATGAAAAACTGTTTTTT. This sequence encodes CASTPWQLATNEKLFF.